This section outlines one T cell receptor beta chain sequence together with its context. The antigen this receptor binds is unknown. No base qualities exist here, and no much larger clone lies one base off it. The CDR3 runs 17 amino acids, cysteine and phenylalanine included. Left in the record is the CDR3 DNA by itself, 51 bases read in frame from the first base. The junction carries 19 bases between V and J, which are trimmed by 4 bases and 0 bases respectively. Per the germline V gene, WSHSY is the CDR1 and SAAADI is the CDR2. Sequencing took place on an Illumina HiSeq 1500. TCRdb took the public reads, trimmed them with fastp at Q25, ran MiXCR for clone calling and kept in-frame beta chains. Merged by CDR3 protein, the rows form single entries marked with the most common genes and DNA. The sample has 450,000 to 600,000 distinct CDR3 sequences on record, about 42% of them singletons. Roughly two fifths of the sample lies in the top ten.

These data are taken from a study of T cell repertoires in cytomegalovirus infection (dated by TCRdb to the late 2010s). Regarding the complete study: The peptide stimulations were aimed at well-studied HLA-B-restricted epitopes as well as recently identified HLA-C-restricted CMV epitopes, whose presentation resists viral immunomodulation. Donor HLA type was relevant to the analysis, as public TCR beta signatures indicated carriage of CMV infection together with the matching HLA type.

Read against the paper, the sample's treatment or condition label means: in vitro stimulation with specific CMV peptide epitopes to enrich CMV-specific T cells. The research as a whole found: The ex vivo response was dominated by HLA-C-restricted CMV-specific TCR beta clonotypes, which also provided the single most frequent clonotype in two of eight donors. In both this cohort and an independent roughly 350-donor cohort, the cumulative frequency of public TCR beta family members distinguished carriers of CMV infection plus the relevant HLA type.

The specimen was cultured PBMCs, collected from culture after CMV antigen stimulation. The sequence was obtained from a human donor in good health (CMV status not recorded). Some clones in this sample may be carry-over from other donors' samples. The chain employs TRBV10-2 and TRBJ2-7, and perhaps TRBD1 as D gene, on 7 matching bases. The DNA sequence follows: TGCGCCAGCAGTGGGGCAGGGGGAGGAGGCTTCTCCTACGAGCAGTACTTC. It encodes CASSGAGGGGFSYEQYF.